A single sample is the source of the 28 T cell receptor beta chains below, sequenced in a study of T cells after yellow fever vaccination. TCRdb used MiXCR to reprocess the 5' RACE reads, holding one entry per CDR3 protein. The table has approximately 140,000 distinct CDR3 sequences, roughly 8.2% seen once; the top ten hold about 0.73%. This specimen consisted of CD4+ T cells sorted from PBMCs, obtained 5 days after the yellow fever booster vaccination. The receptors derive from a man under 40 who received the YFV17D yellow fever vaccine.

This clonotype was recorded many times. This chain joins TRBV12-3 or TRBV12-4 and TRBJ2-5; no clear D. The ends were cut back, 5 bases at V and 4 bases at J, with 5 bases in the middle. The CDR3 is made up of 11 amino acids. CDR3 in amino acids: CASSPLETQYF. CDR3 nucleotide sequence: TGTGCCAGCAGTCCCTTAGAGACCCAGTACTTC.

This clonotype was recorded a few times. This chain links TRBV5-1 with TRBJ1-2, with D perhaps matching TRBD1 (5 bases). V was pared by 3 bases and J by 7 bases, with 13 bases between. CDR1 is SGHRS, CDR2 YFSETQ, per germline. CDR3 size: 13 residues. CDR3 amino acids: CASSSEDRGGYTF. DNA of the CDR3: TGCGCCAGCAGCTCGGAAGACAGAGGTGGCTACACCTTC.

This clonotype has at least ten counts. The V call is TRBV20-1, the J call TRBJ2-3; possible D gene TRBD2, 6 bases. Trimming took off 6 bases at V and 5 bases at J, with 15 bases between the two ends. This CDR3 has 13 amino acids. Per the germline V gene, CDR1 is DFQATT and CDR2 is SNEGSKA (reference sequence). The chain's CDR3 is CSAGGGVVDTQYF. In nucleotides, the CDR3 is TGCAGTGCCGGCGGAGGGGTAGTAGATACGCAGTATTTT.

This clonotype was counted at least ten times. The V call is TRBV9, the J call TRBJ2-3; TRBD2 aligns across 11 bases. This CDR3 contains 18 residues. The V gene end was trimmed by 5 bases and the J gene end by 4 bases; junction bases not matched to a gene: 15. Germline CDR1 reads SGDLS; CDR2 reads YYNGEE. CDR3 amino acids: CASSAVRITSGSADTQYF. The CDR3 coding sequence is TGTGCCAGCAGTGCCGTGCGGATTACTAGCGGGAGTGCAGATACGCAGTATTTT.

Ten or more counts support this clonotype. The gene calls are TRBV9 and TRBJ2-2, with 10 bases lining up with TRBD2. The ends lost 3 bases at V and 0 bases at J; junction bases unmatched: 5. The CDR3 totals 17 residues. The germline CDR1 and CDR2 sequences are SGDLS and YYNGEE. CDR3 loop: CASSGGTSVSNTGELFF. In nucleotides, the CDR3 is TGTGCCAGCAGCGGAGGGACTAGCGTATCGAACACCGGGGAGCTGTTTTTT.

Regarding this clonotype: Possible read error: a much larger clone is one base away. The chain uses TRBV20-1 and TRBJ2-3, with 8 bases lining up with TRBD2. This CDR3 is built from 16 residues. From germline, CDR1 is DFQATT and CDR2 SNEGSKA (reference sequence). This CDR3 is CCARGSSGPSTDTQYF. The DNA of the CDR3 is TGCTGTGCTAGAGGGTCTAGCGGGCCCTCCACAGATACGCAGTATTTT.

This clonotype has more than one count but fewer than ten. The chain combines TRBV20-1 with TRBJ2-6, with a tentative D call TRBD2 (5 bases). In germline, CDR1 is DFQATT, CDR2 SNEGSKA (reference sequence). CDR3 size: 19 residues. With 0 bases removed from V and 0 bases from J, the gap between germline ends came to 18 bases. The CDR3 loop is CSARDRRTDTSSGANVLTF. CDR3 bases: TGCAGTGCTAGAGATCGTCGGACCGACACTAGCTCTGGGGCCAACGTCCTGACTTTC.

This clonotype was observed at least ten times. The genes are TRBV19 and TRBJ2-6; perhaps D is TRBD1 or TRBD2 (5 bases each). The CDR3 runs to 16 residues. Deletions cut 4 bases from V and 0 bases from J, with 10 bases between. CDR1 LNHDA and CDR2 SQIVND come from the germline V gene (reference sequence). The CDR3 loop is CASSRDGSSGANVLTF. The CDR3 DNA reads TGTGCCAGTAGTAGGGACGGCAGCTCTGGGGCCAACGTCCTGACTTTC.

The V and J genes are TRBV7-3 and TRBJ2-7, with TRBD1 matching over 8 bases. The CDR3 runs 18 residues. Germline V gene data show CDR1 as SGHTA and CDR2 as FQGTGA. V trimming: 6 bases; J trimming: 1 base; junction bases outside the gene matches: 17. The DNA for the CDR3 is TGTGCCAGCAGAACTACGCTTGGGGCCGGACAGGGTTCCTACGAGCAGTACTTC. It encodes CASRTTLGAGQGSYEQYF.

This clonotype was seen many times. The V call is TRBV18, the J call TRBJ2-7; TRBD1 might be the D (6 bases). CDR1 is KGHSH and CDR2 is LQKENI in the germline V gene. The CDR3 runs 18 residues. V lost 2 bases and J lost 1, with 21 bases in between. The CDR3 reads CASSPLPQGNRVSYEQYF. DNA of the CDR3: TGTGCCAGCTCACCATTGCCACAGGGTAATCGGGTTTCCTACGAGCAGTACTTC.

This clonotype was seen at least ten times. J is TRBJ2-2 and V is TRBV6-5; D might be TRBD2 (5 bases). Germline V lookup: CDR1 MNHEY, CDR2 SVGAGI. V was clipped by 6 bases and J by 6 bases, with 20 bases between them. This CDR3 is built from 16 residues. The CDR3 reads CASSLLREFLPGELFF. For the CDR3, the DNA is TGTGCCAGCAGCTTACTTCGGGAATTTCTTCCCGGGGAGCTGTTTTTT.

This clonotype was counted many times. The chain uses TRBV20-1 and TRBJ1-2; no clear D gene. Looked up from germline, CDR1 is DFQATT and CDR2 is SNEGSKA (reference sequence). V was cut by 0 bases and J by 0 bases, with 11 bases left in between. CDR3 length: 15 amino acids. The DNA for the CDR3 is TGCAGTGCTAGAGATGCCCGGAAAGCTAACTATGGCTACACCTTC. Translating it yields CSARDARKANYGYTF.

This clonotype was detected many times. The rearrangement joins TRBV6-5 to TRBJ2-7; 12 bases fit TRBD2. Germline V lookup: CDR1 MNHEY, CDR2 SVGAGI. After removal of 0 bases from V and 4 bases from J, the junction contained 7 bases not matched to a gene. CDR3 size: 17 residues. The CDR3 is CASSYSRTSGKVYEQYF. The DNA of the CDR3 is TGTGCCAGCAGTTACTCAAGGACTAGCGGGAAAGTATACGAGCAGTACTTC.

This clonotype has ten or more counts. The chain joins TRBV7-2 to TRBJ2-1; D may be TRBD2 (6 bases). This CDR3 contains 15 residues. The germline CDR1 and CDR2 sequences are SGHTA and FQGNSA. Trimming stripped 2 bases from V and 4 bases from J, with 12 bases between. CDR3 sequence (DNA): TGTGCCAGCAGCTTATGGGGCGGGACTTACAATGAGCAGTTCTTC. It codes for CASSLWGGTYNEQFF. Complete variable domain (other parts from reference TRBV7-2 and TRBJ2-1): GAGVSQSPSNKVTEKGKDVELRCDPISGHTALYWYRQSLGQGLEFLIYFQGNSAPDKSGLPSDRFSAERTGGSVSTLTIQRTQQEDSAVYLCASSLWGGTYNEQFFGPGTRLTVL.

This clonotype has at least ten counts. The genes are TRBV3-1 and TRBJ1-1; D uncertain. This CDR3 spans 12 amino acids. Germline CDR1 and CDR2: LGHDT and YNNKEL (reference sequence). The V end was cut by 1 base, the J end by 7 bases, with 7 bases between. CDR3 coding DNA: TGTGCCAGCAGCCAAGCGGGAAATGAAGCTTTCTTT. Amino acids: CASSQAGNEAFF.

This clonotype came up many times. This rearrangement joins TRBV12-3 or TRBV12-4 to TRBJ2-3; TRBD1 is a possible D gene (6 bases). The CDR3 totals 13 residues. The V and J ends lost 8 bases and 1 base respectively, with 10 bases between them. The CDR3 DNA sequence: TGTGCCAGCGGCAGGGGAGGCACAGATACGCAGTATTTT. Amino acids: CASGRGGTDTQYF.

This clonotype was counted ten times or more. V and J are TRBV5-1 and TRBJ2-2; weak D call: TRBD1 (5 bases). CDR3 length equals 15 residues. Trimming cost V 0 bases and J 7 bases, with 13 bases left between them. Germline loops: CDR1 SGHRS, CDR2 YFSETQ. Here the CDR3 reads CASSLAAGLYGELFF. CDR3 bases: TGCGCCAGCAGCTTGGCGGCAGGGCTGTACGGGGAGCTGTTTTTT. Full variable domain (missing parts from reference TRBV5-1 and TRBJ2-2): KAGVTQTPRYLIKTRGQQVTLSCSPISGHRSVSWYQQTPGQGLQFLFEYFSETQRNKGNFPGRFSGRQFSNSRSEMNVSTLELGDSALYLCASSLAAGLYGELFFGEGSRLTVL.

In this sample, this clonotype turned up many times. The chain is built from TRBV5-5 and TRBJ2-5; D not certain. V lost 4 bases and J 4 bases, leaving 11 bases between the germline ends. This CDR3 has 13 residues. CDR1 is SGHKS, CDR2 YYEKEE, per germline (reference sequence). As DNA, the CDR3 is TGTGCCAGCAGCATCCAGCCTCTAGAGACCCAGTACTTC. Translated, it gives CASSIQPLETQYF. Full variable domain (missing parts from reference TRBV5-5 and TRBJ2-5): DAGVTQSPTHLIKTRGQQVTLRCSPISGHKSVSWYQQVLGQGPQFIFQYYEKEERGRGNFPDRFSARQFPNYSSELNVNALLLGDSALYLCASSIQPLETQYFGPGTRLLVL.

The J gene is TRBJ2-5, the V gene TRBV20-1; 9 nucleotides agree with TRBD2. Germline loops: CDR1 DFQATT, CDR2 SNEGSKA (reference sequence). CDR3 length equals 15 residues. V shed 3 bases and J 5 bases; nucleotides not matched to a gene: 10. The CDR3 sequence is CSARGGRGRLETQYF. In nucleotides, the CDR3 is TGCAGTGCTAGGGGCGGGAGGGGGAGGTTGGAGACCCAGTACTTC.

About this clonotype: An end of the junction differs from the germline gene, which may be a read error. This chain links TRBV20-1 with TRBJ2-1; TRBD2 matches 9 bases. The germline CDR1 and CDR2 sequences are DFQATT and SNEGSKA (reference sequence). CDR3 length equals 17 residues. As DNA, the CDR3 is TGCTGTGCTAGAGAAGAGTATAGGACTAGCGTTTACAATGAGCAGTTCTTC. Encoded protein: CCAREEYRTSVYNEQFF.

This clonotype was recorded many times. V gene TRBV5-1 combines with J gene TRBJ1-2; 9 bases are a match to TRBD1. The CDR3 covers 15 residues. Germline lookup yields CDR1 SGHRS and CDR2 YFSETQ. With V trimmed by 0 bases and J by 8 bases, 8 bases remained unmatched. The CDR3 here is CASSLGSGQGGGYTF. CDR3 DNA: TGCGCCAGCAGCTTGGGGTCGGGACAGGGCGGCGGCTACACCTTC.

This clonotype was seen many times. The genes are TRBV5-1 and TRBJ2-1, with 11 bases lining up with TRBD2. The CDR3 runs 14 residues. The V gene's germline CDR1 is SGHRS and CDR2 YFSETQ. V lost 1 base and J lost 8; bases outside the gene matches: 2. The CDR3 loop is CASSLTSGSDEQFF. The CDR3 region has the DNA TGCGCCAGCAGCTTGACTAGCGGGAGTGATGAGCAGTTCTTC.

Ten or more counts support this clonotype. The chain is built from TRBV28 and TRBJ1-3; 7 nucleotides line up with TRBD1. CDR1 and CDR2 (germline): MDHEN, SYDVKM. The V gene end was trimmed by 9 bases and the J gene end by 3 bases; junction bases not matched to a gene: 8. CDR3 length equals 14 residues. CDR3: CASKRGPGGNTIYF. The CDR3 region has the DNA TGTGCCAGTAAGAGGGGGCCTGGTGGAAACACCATATATTTT.

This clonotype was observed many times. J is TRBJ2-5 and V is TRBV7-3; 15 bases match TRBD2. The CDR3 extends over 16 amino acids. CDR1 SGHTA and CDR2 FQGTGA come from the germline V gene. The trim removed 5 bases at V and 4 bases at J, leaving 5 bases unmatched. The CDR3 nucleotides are TGTGCCAGCAGCCCTGGACTAGCGGGAGGGGGAGAGACCCAGTACTTC. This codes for CASSPGLAGGGETQYF.

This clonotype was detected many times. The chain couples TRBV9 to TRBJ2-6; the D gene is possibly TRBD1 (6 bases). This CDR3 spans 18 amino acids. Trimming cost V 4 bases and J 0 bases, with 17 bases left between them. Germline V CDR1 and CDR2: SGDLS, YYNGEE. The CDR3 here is CASSSHPTGGSGANVLTF. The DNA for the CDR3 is TGTGCCAGCAGCTCCCACCCGACAGGCGGCTCTGGGGCCAACGTCCTGACTTTC.

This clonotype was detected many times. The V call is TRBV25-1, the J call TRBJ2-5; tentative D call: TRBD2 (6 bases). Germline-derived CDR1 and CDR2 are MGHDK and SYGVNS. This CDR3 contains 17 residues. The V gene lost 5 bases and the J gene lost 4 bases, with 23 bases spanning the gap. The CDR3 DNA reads TGTGCCAGCAGTCGGGGGTGGGACGGGAAGGGAGGAGAGACCCAGTACTTC. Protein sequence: CASSRGWDGKGGETQYF.

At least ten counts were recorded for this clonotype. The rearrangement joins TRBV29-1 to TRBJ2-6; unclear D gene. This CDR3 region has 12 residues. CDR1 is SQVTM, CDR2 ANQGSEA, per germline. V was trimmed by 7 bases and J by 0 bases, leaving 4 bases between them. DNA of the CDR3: TGCAGCGGGGGCTCTGGGGCCAACGTCCTGACTTTC. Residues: CSGGSGANVLTF.

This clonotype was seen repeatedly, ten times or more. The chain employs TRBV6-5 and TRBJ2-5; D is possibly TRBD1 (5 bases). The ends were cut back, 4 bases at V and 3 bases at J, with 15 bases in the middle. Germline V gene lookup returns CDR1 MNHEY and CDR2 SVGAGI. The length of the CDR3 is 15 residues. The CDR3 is CASSSRAQGKETQYF. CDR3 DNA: TGTGCCAGCAGTTCGCGAGCGCAGGGTAAAGAGACCCAGTACTTC.